This TCR beta chain was sequenced for a study of blood T cell repertoires in COVID-19. Study details: Material from acute and convalescent COVID-19 was sourced from the United States, Italy and Spain. Nucleic acid was either cDNA or gDNA, and it came from T cells, B-cell-depleted T cells, or PBMCs.

Trimming removed 1 base from V and 0 bases from J, with 7 bases in between. CDR1 and CDR2 from the germline V gene are SNHLY and FYNNEI. CDR3 size: 15 residues. Authors' data handling: Amplified reference gene primers provided the basis for estimating nucleated cell counts. Sequencing was performed with immunoSEQ multiplex PCR; in TCRdb, only in-frame clones are kept and a portion is missing. V, J and clone size are those of that table, while D and trimming were read from the DNA. The table has about 150,000 clones, 80% to 90% seen once. The chain combines TRBV2 with TRBJ1-5; a weak D match, TRBD1 (5 bases). This TCR came from a man between 65 and 85 years old with acute or convalescent COVID-19. Sequenced: peripheral blood. CDR3 bases: TGTGCCAGCAGTGAAGTAAGGGGTAGCAATCAGCCCCAGCATTTT. Translating gives CASSEVRGSNQPQHF.